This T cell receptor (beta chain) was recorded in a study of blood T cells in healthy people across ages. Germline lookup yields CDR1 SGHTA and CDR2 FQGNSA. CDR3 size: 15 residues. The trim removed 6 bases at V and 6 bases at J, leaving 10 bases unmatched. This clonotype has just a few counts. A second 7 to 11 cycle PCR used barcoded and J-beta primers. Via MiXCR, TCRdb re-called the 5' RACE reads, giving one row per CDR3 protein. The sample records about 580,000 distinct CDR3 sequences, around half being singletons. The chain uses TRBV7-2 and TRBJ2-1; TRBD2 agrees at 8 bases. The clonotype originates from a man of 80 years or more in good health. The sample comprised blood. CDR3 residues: CASSPFGGGINEQFF. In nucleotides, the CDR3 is TGTGCCAGCAGTCCATTTGGCGGGGGGATCAATGAGCAGTTCTTC.